These T cell receptor beta chains were read from a single sample in a study of blood T cell repertoires in COVID-19. The data were produced by immunoSEQ multiplex PCR, yet TCRdb's version contains in-frame clones alone and is incomplete. The sample holds about 180,000 clones, roughly 77% seen once. The sequenced sample was peripheral blood. These receptors came from a woman older than 75 with COVID-19, enrolled during active disease. Both conserved end residues are part of each CDR3. Each record gives: V gene, clone size, D gene, J gene, CDR3 DNA, CDR3 protein. The D gene is left open where the match is weak. Clone size is given for some rows only: seen once, a few or many times, or a class if the clone is expanded.

v_call: TRBV5-4
clone_size: once
d_call: TRBD2
j_call: TRBJ2-3
cdr3_nt: TGTGCCAGCAGCCATAGCGGGAGCGGCACAGATACGCAGTATTTT
cdr3_aa: CASSHSGSGTDTQYF

v_call: TRBV7-3
clone_size: .
d_call: .
j_call: TRBJ2-1
cdr3_nt: TGTGCCAGCAGCATACAGGGTAGCTCCTACAATGAGCAGTTCTTC
cdr3_aa: CASSIQGSSYNEQFF

v_call: TRBV12-3/TRBV12-4
clone_size: .
d_call: .
j_call: TRBJ1-3
cdr3_nt: TGTGCCAGCAGTTTCGGGGGGAAGTTTGGATTT
cdr3_aa: CASSFGGKFGF

v_call: TRBV28
clone_size: .
d_call: .
j_call: TRBJ1-1
cdr3_nt: TGTGCCAGCAGTTTTATGACAGGAGGAGTGGATGAAGCTTTCTTT
cdr3_aa: CASSFMTGGVDEAFF

v_call: TRBV5-1
clone_size: .
d_call: .
j_call: TRBJ1-1
cdr3_nt: TGCGCCAGCAGCTTCTGGGACAAGAACACTGAAGCTTTCTTT
cdr3_aa: CASSFWDKNTEAFF

v_call: TRBV7-6
clone_size: .
d_call: .
j_call: TRBJ1-2
cdr3_nt: TGTGCCAGCAGCCACTCCGCGGGGAGGAACCACTATGGCTACACCTTC
cdr3_aa: CASSHSAGRNHYGYTF

v_call: TRBV6-5
clone_size: .
d_call: TRBD1
j_call: TRBJ1-1
cdr3_nt: TGTGCCAGCAGCGTACAGGGGGACGGAGCTTTCTTT
cdr3_aa: CASSVQGDGAFF

v_call: TRBV2
clone_size: few
d_call: .
j_call: TRBJ1-1
cdr3_nt: TGTGCCAGCAGTTCACAGCTAGGGAGTACTGAAGCTTTCTTT
cdr3_aa: CASSSQLGSTEAFF

v_call: TRBV2
clone_size: .
d_call: TRBD2
j_call: TRBJ2-3
cdr3_nt: TGTGCCAGCAGTGAAGCGGCTAGCGGGGGCCGGGGAGATACGCAGTATTTT
cdr3_aa: CASSEAASGGRGDTQYF

v_call: TRBV30
clone_size: .
d_call: .
j_call: TRBJ1-1
cdr3_nt: TGTGCCTGGAGATTTCGGTGGGCTTTTGAAGCTTTCTTT
cdr3_aa: CAWRFRWAFEAFF

v_call: TRBV7-9
clone_size: .
d_call: TRBD1
j_call: TRBJ2-3
cdr3_nt: TGTGCCAGCAGCTGGACAGGGACAGGGGCGCAGTATTTT
cdr3_aa: CASSWTGTGAQYF

v_call: TRBV5-4
clone_size: .
d_call: .
j_call: TRBJ2-7
cdr3_nt: TGTGCCAGCAGCTTGGCCGGTTCCTACGAGCAGTACTTC
cdr3_aa: CASSLAGSYEQYF

v_call: TRBV9
clone_size: .
d_call: .
j_call: TRBJ1-2
cdr3_nt: TGTGCCAGCAGCCAGGGGCTCGACTATGGCTACACCTTC
cdr3_aa: CASSQGLDYGYTF

v_call: TRBV5-4
clone_size: .
d_call: .
j_call: TRBJ2-1
cdr3_nt: TGTGCCAGCAGCGCTAGCGACTACAATGAGCAGTTCTTC
cdr3_aa: CASSASDYNEQFF

v_call: TRBV28
clone_size: .
d_call: TRBD1
j_call: TRBJ2-2
cdr3_nt: TGTGCCAGCAGAACGGGACAGCTGAACACCGGGGAGCTGTTTTTT
cdr3_aa: CASRTGQLNTGELFF

v_call: TRBV18
clone_size: .
d_call: .
j_call: TRBJ2-1
cdr3_nt: TGTGCCAGCTCACCACTCCAGGGGTCCTACAATGAGCAGTTCTTC
cdr3_aa: CASSPLQGSYNEQFF

v_call: TRBV11-2
clone_size: .
d_call: .
j_call: TRBJ2-2
cdr3_nt: TGTGCCAGCAGCCGCGGTCCGAACACCGGGGAGCTGTTTTTT
cdr3_aa: CASSRGPNTGELFF

v_call: TRBV28
clone_size: .
d_call: .
j_call: TRBJ2-7
cdr3_nt: TGTGCCAGCAGTTTATCGACAGGCTACGAGCAGTACTTC
cdr3_aa: CASSLSTGYEQYF

v_call: TRBV4-3
clone_size: .
d_call: TRBD1
j_call: TRBJ1-2
cdr3_nt: TGCGCCAGCAGCCAAGATCTCTCTGACAGGGGGCGTTCTGGCTACACCTTC
cdr3_aa: CASSQDLSDRGRSGYTF

v_call: TRBV2
clone_size: few
d_call: TRBD2
j_call: TRBJ2-1
cdr3_nt: TGTGCCAGCAGTGAAAAGGCTAGCGGGGGAGACAATGAGCAGTTCTTC
cdr3_aa: CASSEKASGGDNEQFF

v_call: TRBV25-1
clone_size: .
d_call: .
j_call: TRBJ2-3
cdr3_nt: TGTGCCAGCAGTTTCGGACTATTATATAGCACAGATACGCAGTATTTT
cdr3_aa: CASSFGLLYSTDTQYF

v_call: TRBV2
clone_size: .
d_call: .
j_call: TRBJ2-1
cdr3_nt: TGTGCCAGCAGCCTCTCGGGGAATGAGCAGTTCTTC
cdr3_aa: CASSLSGNEQFF

v_call: TRBV4-1
clone_size: .
d_call: TRBD1
j_call: TRBJ2-7
cdr3_nt: TGCGCCAGCAGCCGGGGACAGGTCAACGAGCAGTACTTC
cdr3_aa: CASSRGQVNEQYF

v_call: TRBV24-1
clone_size: once
d_call: TRBD1
j_call: TRBJ1-1
cdr3_nt: TGTGCCACCAATAACAGGGGGCGAGGTACTGAAGCTTTCTTT
cdr3_aa: CATNNRGRGTEAFF

v_call: TRBV29-1
clone_size: .
d_call: TRBD1
j_call: TRBJ1-2
cdr3_nt: TGCAGCGTTGGGGTGACAGGGGGAGTCTATGGCTACACCTTC
cdr3_aa: CSVGVTGGVYGYTF

v_call: TRBV6-5
clone_size: .
d_call: TRBD1
j_call: TRBJ2-1
cdr3_nt: TGTGCCAGCAGTTACCCGGGACAGGGCCTCAATGAGCAGTTCTTC
cdr3_aa: CASSYPGQGLNEQFF